This paragraph reports one TCR beta chain. Combining a sample-barcoded 5' primer with a J-beta primer mix, a second PCR ran for roughly 7 to 12 cycles. TCRdb processed the 5' RACE reads anew with MiXCR; each CDR3 protein has one entry. The data show 710,000 or so distinct CDR3 sequences, roughly 32% seen once. This CDR3 has 14 residues. From germline, CDR1 is DFQATT and CDR2 SNEGSKA (reference sequence). The V and J ends lost 1 base and 6 bases, in that order; junction bases with no gene match: 6. The source of the sample is a study of blood T cells in healthy people across ages. The chain employs TRBV20-1 and TRBJ1-2; the match to TRBD1 covers 9 bases. The clonotype comes from a woman aged 80 or over in good health. Sequencing input: blood. This CDR3 reads CSARGQGELDGYTF. In DNA, the CDR3 is TGCAGTGCTAGAGGACAGGGGGAATTGGATGGCTACACCTTC.